Presented here are 26 T cell receptor beta chains from one specimen sequenced in a study of identical twins. TCRdb re-called the 5' RACE reads with MiXCR, one entry per CDR3 protein. Of 470,000 or so distinct CDR3 sequences in the sample, roughly 26% were seen once. These data were also reused for a study on T cells expressing NK-cell markers.

The sequenced sample was CD4+ T cells sorted from blood. Receptor source: a woman aged 18-29 years in good health.

There are many counts of this clonotype. This chain links TRBV20-1 with TRBJ1-1; D is uncertain. Germline V gives CDR1 DFQATT, CDR2 SNEGSKA (reference sequence). V was pared by 0 bases and J by 5 bases, with 10 bases between. This CDR3 has 13 amino acids. CDR3 DNA sequence: TGCAGTGCTAGAGATTCCCGGGGAACTGAAGCTTTCTTT. This encodes CSARDSRGTEAFF.

The chain employs TRBV12-3 or TRBV12-4 and TRBJ2-5, with D maybe TRBD1 (5 bases). V lost 4 bases and J 5 bases, leaving 14 bases between the germline ends. The CDR3 runs to 14 residues. The CDR3 here is CASSWGALGETQYF. The CDR3 DNA reads as TGTGCCAGCAGTTGGGGCGCCTTAGGGGAGACCCAGTACTTC.

In its sample, this clonotype was seen a few times. The chain is built from TRBV20-1 and TRBJ1-6; tentative D call: TRBD1 (5 bases). Germline V gene lookup returns CDR1 DFQATT and CDR2 SNEGSKA (reference sequence). This CDR3 spans 14 amino acids. V was cut by 6 bases and J by 6 bases, with 15 bases left in between. CDR3 region: CSARQTDFNSPLHF. The DNA of the CDR3 is TGCAGTGCCAGGCAGACAGATTTTAATTCACCCCTCCACTTT.

This clonotype was seen more than once but under ten times. This chain links TRBV12-3 or TRBV12-4 with TRBJ1-6; 7 bases are a match to TRBD1. V trimming: 5 bases; J trimming: 14 bases; junction bases outside the gene matches: 15. This CDR3 spans 15 amino acids. CDR3 bases: TGTGCCAGCAGTAAGACAGGGACCCAAATTAGGTCCCTCCACTTT. Residues: CASSKTGTQIRSLHF.

This clonotype came up a few times. The chain joins TRBV20-1 to TRBJ2-3, with no clear D. This CDR3 region has 15 residues. Trimming stripped 0 bases from V and 6 bases from J, with 16 bases between. Germline CDR1 reads DFQATT; CDR2 reads SNEGSKA (reference sequence). DNA of the CDR3: TGCAGTGCTAGAGATTTGCGGAGAGGCGGCGATACGCAGTATTTT. Its translation: CSARDLRRGGDTQYF.

The rearrangement joins TRBV10-3 to TRBJ1-4; D is possibly TRBD1 (6 bases). Germline V CDR1 and CDR2: ENHRY, SYGVKD. Trimming left V 4 bases short and J 5 bases short, with 11 bases between. The CDR3 runs to 14 residues. The CDR3 loop is CAISAGTRNEKLFF. The CDR3 coding sequence is TGTGCCATCAGTGCCGGGACAAGGAATGAAAAACTGTTTTTT.

The rearrangement joins TRBV6-2 or TRBV6-3 to TRBJ1-1; weak D call: TRBD1 (6 bases). This CDR3 has 15 amino acids. The germline CDR1 and CDR2 sequences are MNHEY and SVGEGT. V was trimmed by 4 bases and J by 6 bases, leaving 18 bases between them. The CDR3 DNA reads TGTGCCAGCAGTTCCGGGGGCCCAGGGTACGCTGAAGCTTTCTTT. It codes for CASSSGGPGYAEAFF.

The chain recombines TRBV20-1 with TRBJ2-3; D may correspond to TRBD1 or TRBD2 (5 bases each). The germline CDR1 and CDR2 sequences are DFQATT and SNEGSKA (reference sequence). The CDR3 spans 12 residues. Trimming removed 5 bases from V and 11 bases from J, with 17 bases in between. As DNA, the CDR3 is TGCAGTGCTCGTACAGGACTCCCACTGCAGTATTTT. Protein product: CSARTGLPLQYF.

This clonotype was recorded a few times. This rearrangement joins TRBV20-1 to TRBJ2-1, with D hard to call. V was pared by 4 bases and J by 0 bases, with 7 bases between. Germline values: CDR1 DFQATT, CDR2 SNEGSKA (reference sequence). The CDR3 is made up of 13 amino acids. CDR3 amino acids: CSATMGSYNEQFF. Here the CDR3 DNA reads TGCAGTGCTACCATGGGCTCCTACAATGAGCAGTTCTTC.

This clonotype was detected many times. J is TRBJ2-1 and V is TRBV15; D not certain. Trimming pared 0 bases from V and 15 bases from J, leaving 15 bases between. The CDR3 has 13 residues. In germline, CDR1 is LNHNV, CDR2 YYDKDF (reference sequence). The CDR3 bases are TGTGCCACCAGCAGAGACAGACACCCTCCGCCGTTCTTC. Protein sequence: CATSRDRHPPPFF.

This chain links TRBV27 with TRBJ2-3; D remains ambiguous. Germline CDR1 reads MNHEY; CDR2 reads SMNVEV (reference sequence). CDR3 length: 13 amino acids. The ends were cut back, 7 bases at V and 8 bases at J, with 16 bases in the middle. DNA for the CDR3: TGTGCCAGCACACCCCACTGGGCCGGTACGCAGTATTTT. Translating it yields CASTPHWAGTQYF.

The genes are TRBV20-1 and TRBJ2-5; D gene ambiguous. The CDR3 loop spans 14 amino acids. Trimming took 0 bases from V and 2 from J, leaving 10 bases between them. Germline V gives CDR1 DFQATT, CDR2 SNEGSKA (reference sequence). The CDR3 loop is CSARDNLLQETQYF. CDR3 nucleotide sequence: TGCAGTGCTAGAGATAACCTCCTTCAAGAGACCCAGTACTTC.

The sample holds a few counts of this clonotype. The J gene is TRBJ2-5, the V gene TRBV6-1; TRBD2 might be the D (5 bases). Trimming shortened V by 6 bases and J by 2 bases, and 13 bases separated the two germline ends. Germline CDR1 reads MNHNS; CDR2 reads SASEGT. The CDR3 extends over 14 amino acids. CDR3 region: CASRKGPGQETQYF. The CDR3 region has the DNA TGTGCCAGCAGAAAAGGACCGGGACAAGAGACCCAGTACTTC.

This clonotype was counted many times. J is TRBJ2-6 and V is TRBV7-2; D is unresolved. The CDR3 consists of 14 residues. V dropped 3 bases and J dropped 2 bases, with 5 bases sitting between them. The V gene's germline CDR1 is SGHTA and CDR2 FQGNSA. CDR3 sequence reads: CASSFDPGANVLTF. CDR3 nucleotides: TGTGCCAGCAGCTTCGATCCTGGGGCCAACGTCCTGACTTTC.

The rearrangement uses TRBV12-5 and TRBJ2-7, with D uncertain. V lost 7 bases and J 3 bases, leaving 7 bases between the germline ends. This CDR3 is 11 amino acids long. Germline values: CDR1 LGHNT, CDR2 FRNRAP. CDR3 loop: CASALVYEQYF. The CDR3 region has the DNA TGTGCTAGTGCTCTTGTCTACGAGCAGTACTTC.

The V and J genes are TRBV20-1 and TRBJ2-1; D possibly corresponds to TRBD2 (6 bases). Germline V gives CDR1 DFQATT, CDR2 SNEGSKA (reference sequence). Trimming pared 3 bases from V and 3 bases from J, leaving 12 bases between. The CDR3 consists of 14 residues. CDR3 sequence reads: CSARGGGNYNEQFF. DNA for the CDR3: TGCAGTGCTAGGGGAGGCGGGAACTACAATGAGCAGTTCTTC.

The chain carries TRBV5-1 and TRBJ2-3; D not certain. The CDR3 loop spans 16 amino acids. Trimming pared 0 bases from V and 0 bases from J, leaving 11 bases between. Germline V gene lookup returns CDR1 SGHRS and CDR2 YFSETQ. DNA for the CDR3: TGCGCCAGCAGCTTGGCCACGCGGACCAGCACAGATACGCAGTATTTT. This gives the protein CASSLATRTSTDTQYF.

V gene TRBV20-1 combines with J gene TRBJ2-7; D is ambiguous. The CDR3 runs to 12 residues. Germline loops: CDR1 DFQATT, CDR2 SNEGSKA (reference sequence). V was trimmed by 2 bases and J by 4 bases, leaving 9 bases between them. The CDR3 reads CSARSHLYEQYF. The CDR3 DNA reads TGCAGTGCTAGATCCCACCTTTACGAGCAGTACTTC.

V is TRBV14 and J is TRBJ2-3; 9 nucleotides align to TRBD2. Germline V gene data show CDR1 as SGHDN and CDR2 as FVKESK. The J segment lost 3 bases and the V segment lost 0 bases, leaving 16 bases of the junction unmatched. CDR3 size: 20 residues. In DNA, the CDR3 is TGTGCCAGCAGCCAAGATAGGGGACTCCCGGCGGGGGGGCCGACAGATACGCAGTATTTT. This codes for CASSQDRGLPAGGPTDTQYF. Full variable domain (remainder filled in from reference TRBV14 and TRBJ2-3): EAGVTQFPSHSVIEKGQTVTLRCDPISGHDNLYWYRRVMGKEIKFLLHFVKESKQDESGMPNNRFLAERTGGTYSTLKVQPAELEDSGVYFCASSQDRGLPAGGPTDTQYFGPGTRLTVL.

This clonotype was counted only a few times. This chain connects TRBV6-2 or TRBV6-3 to TRBJ1-5, with D perhaps TRBD1 (5 bases). V lost 10 bases and J 1 base, leaving 17 bases between the germline ends. Germline V gives CDR1 MNHEY, CDR2 SVGEGT. The CDR3 contains 15 residues. CDR3 protein: CATRTRVRSNQPQHF. CDR3 sequence (DNA): TGTGCCACCCGGACCAGGGTTAGGAGCAATCAGCCCCAGCATTTT.

This clonotype was seen more than once but under ten times. The rearrangement uses TRBV11-1 and TRBJ2-7, with 8 positions matching TRBD2. CDR3 size: 18 residues. Trimming took 1 base from V and 2 from J; bases not matched to a gene: 13. The germline V gene has CDR1 SGHAT and CDR2 FQDESV (reference sequence). CDR3 in DNA: TGTGCCAGCAGCTTAGGGGTTGAAGCGCGGGGGGCCGCCTACGAGCAGTACTTC. Translated, it gives CASSLGVEARGAAYEQYF.

The rearrangement uses TRBV20-1 and TRBJ2-6, with D unresolved. From germline, CDR1 is DFQATT and CDR2 SNEGSKA (reference sequence). This CDR3 has 14 amino acids. V gave up 0 bases and J gave up 2 bases, with 5 bases separating them. This CDR3 reads CSARDAAGANVLTF. The CDR3 bases are TGCAGTGCTAGAGATGCAGCTGGGGCCAACGTCCTGACTTTC.

This clonotype has just a few counts. The gene calls are TRBV5-5 and TRBJ2-5, with TRBD2 matching over 9 bases. The germline V gene has CDR1 SGHKS and CDR2 YYEKEE (reference sequence). CDR3 size: 15 residues. The V and J ends lost 4 bases and 2 bases, in that order; junction bases with no gene match: 6. The CDR3 here is CASSLAGTKQETQYF. In DNA, the CDR3 is TGTGCCAGCAGCCTAGCGGGGACAAAACAAGAGACCCAGTACTTC.

The V call is TRBV3-1, the J call TRBJ2-7; maybe TRBD1 (6 bases). V dropped 1 base and J dropped 3 bases, with 10 bases sitting between them. CDR3 length: 14 residues. Germline lookup yields CDR1 LGHDT and CDR2 YNNKEL (reference sequence). Here the CDR3 reads CASSQAGASYEQYF. CDR3 nucleotides: TGTGCCAGCAGCCAAGCAGGGGCAAGCTACGAGCAGTACTTC.

The table lists this clonotype with many counts. The CDR3 protein is CASTPDRRNTIYF. The CDR3 region has the DNA TGTGCCAGCACCCCGGACAGGAGAAACACCATATATTTT. The V and J genes are TRBV12-3 or TRBV12-4 and TRBJ1-3, with 7 bases matching TRBD1. The CDR3 contains 13 residues. The trim removed 7 bases at V and 5 bases at J, leaving 5 bases unmatched.

There are a few counts of this clonotype. The rearrangement joins TRBV11-2 to TRBJ2-3; 13 bases match TRBD2. The CDR3 totals 18 residues. Trimming at V came to 4 bases and at J to 7 bases, leaving 14 bases not matched to a gene. In germline, CDR1 is SGHAT, CDR2 FQNNGV. The CDR3 DNA reads TGTGCCAGCAGCTCCTCGAGGGGACTAGCGGGACGTCTAAATACGCAGTATTTT. Protein sequence: CASSSSRGLAGRLNTQYF.